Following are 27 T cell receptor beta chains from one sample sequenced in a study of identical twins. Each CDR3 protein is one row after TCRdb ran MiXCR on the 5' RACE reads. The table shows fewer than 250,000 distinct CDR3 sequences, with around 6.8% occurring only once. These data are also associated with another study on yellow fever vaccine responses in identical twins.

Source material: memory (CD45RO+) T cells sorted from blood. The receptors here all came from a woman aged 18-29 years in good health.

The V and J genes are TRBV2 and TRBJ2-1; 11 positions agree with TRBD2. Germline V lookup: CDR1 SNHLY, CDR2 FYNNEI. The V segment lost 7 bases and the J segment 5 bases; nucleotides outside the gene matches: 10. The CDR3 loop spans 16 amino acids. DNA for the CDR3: TGTGCCAGCACTTCAAGTAGCGGGGGGGCCCACAATGAGCAGTTCTTC. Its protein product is CASTSSSGGAHNEQFF.

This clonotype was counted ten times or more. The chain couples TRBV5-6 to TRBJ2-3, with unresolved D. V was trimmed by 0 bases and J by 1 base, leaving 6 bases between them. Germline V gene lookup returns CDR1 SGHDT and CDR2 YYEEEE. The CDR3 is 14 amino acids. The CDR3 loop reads CASSLGFRTDTQYF. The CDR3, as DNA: TGTGCCAGCAGCTTGGGATTTCGCACAGATACGCAGTATTTT.

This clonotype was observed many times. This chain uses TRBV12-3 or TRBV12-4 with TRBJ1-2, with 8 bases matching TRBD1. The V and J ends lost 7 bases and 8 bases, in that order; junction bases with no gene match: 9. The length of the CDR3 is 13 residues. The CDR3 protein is CASTGQGRGGYTF. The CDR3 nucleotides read TGTGCCAGCACCGGACAGGGAAGGGGCGGCTACACCTTC.

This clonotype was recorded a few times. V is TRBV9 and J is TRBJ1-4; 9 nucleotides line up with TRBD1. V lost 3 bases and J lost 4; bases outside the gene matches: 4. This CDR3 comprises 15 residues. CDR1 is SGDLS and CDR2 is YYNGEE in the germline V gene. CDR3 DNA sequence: TGTGCCAGCAGCGGCGGGACAGGGAGTAATGAAAAACTGTTTTTT. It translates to CASSGGTGSNEKLFF. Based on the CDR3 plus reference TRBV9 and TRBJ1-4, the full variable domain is DSGVTQTPKHLITATGQRVTLRCSPRSGDLSVYWYQQSLDQGLQFLIQYYNGEERAKGNILERFSAQQFPDLHSELNLSSLELGDSALYFCASSGGTGSNEKLFFGSGTQLSVL.

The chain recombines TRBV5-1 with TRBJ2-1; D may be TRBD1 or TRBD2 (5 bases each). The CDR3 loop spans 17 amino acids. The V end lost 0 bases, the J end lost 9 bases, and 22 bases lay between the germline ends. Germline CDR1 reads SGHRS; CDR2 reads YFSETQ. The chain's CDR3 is CASSLAEQGAYSVEQFF. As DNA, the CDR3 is TGCGCCAGCAGCTTGGCCGAGCAGGGAGCATATAGTGTTGAGCAGTTCTTC.

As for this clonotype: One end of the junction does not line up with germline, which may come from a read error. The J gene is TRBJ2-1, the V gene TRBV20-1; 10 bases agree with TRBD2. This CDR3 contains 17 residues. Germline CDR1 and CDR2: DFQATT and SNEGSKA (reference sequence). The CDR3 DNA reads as TGCTGTGCTAGTGGTCTAGCGGGGGACTTCTCCTACAATGAGCAGTTCTTC. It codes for CCASGLAGDFSYNEQFF.

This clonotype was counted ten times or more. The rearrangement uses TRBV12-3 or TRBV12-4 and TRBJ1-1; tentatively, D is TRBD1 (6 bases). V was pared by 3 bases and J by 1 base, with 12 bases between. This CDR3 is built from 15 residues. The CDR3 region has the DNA TGTGCCAGCAGTTTTGGTACAGGGAGGAACACTGAAGCTTTCTTT. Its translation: CASSFGTGRNTEAFF.

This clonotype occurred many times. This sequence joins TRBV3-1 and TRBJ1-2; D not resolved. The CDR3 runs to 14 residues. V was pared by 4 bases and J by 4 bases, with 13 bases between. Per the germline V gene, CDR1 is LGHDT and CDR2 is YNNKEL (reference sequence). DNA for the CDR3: TGTGCCAGCAGCCGTAAGGCAGGTGGCTATGGCTACACCTTC. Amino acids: CASSRKAGGYGYTF.

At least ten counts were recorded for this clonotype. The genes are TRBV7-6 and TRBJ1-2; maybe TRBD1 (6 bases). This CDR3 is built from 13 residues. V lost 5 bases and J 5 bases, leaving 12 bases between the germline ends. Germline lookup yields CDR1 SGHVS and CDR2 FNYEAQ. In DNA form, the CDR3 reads TGTGCCAGCAGCACAGAAGGGGGGTATGGCTACACCTTC. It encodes CASSTEGGYGYTF.

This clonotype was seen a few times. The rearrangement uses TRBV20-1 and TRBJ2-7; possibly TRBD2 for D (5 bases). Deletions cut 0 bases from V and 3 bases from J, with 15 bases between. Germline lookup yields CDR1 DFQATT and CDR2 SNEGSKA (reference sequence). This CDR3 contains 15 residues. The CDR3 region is CSAREPRPGFYEQYF. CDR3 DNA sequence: TGCAGTGCTAGAGAACCCCGACCGGGGTTCTACGAGCAGTACTTC.

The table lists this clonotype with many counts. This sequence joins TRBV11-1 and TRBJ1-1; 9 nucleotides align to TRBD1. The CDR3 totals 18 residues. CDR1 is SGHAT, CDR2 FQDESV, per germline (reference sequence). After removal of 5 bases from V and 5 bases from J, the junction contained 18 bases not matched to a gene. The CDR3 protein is CASSPQGAGAPSETEAFF. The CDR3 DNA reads TGTGCCAGCAGCCCACAGGGGGCTGGGGCGCCCTCGGAGACTGAAGCTTTCTTT. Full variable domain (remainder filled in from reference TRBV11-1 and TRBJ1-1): EAEVAQSPRYKITEKSQAVAFWCDPISGHATLYWYRQILGQGPELLVQFQDESVVDDSQLPKDRFSAERLKGVDSTLKIQPAELGDSAMYLCASSPQGAGAPSETEAFFGQGTRLTVV.

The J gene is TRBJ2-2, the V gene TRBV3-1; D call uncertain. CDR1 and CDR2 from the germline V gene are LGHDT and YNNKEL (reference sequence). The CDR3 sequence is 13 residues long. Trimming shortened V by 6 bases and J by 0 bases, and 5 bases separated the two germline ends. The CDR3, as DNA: TGTGCCAGCAGGCAGGCGAACACCGGGGAGCTGTTTTTT. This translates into CASRQANTGELFF.

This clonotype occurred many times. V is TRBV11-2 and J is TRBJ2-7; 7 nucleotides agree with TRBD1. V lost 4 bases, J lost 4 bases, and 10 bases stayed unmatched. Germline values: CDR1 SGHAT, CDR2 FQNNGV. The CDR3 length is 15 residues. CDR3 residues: CASSSVDRSRYEQYF. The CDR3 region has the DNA TGTGCCAGCAGCTCGGTGGACAGGAGTAGGTACGAGCAGTACTTC.

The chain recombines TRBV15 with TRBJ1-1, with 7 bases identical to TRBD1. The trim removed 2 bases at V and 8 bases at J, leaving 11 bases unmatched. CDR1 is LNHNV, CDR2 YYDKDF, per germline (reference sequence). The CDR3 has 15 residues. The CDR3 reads CATSRPRQGIGEAFF. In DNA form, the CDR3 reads TGTGCCACCAGCAGACCGAGACAGGGTATAGGGGAAGCTTTCTTT.

CDR3 residues: CSAQDRGTLGGANVLTF. The CDR3 nucleotides read TGCAGTGCTCAGGACAGGGGGACCTTGGGAGGGGCCAACGTCCTGACTTTC. The chain has TRBV20-1 and TRBJ2-6; TRBD1 matches at 10 bases. V trimming: 5 bases; J trimming: 4 bases; junction bases outside the gene matches: 11. The CDR3 spans 17 residues. Germline V gene sequence: CDR1 DFQATT, CDR2 SNEGSKA (reference sequence).

The CDR3 is CASSPGQGAYEQYF. The CDR3 bases are TGTGCCAGCAGCCCGGGACAGGGGGCTTACGAGCAGTACTTC. The J gene is TRBJ2-7, the V gene TRBV7-3, with 12 bases that match TRBD1. Germline CDR1 and CDR2: SGHTA and FQGTGA. The CDR3 contains 14 residues. V shed 5 bases, J shed 4 bases, and the junction held 3 bases outside the gene matches. Filled out from reference TRBV7-3 and TRBJ2-7, the complete variable domain reads GAGVSQTPSNKVTEKGKYVELRCDPISGHTALYWYRQSLGQGPEFLIYFQGTGAADDSGLPNDRFFAVRPEGSVSTLKIQRTERGDSAVYLCASSPGQGAYEQYFGPGTRLTVT.

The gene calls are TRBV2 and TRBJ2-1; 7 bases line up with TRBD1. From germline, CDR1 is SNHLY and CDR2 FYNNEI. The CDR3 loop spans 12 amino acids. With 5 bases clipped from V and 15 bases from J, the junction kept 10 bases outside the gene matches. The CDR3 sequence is CASSIKDRESFF. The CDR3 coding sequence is TGTGCCAGCAGTATAAAAGACAGGGAGTCGTTCTTC.

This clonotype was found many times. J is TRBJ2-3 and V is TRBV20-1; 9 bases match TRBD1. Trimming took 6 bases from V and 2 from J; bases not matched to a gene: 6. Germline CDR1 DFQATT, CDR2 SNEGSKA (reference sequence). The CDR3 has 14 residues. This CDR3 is CSAPRQGVTDTQYF. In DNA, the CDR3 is TGCAGTGCGCCCCGACAGGGGGTCACAGATACGCAGTATTTT.

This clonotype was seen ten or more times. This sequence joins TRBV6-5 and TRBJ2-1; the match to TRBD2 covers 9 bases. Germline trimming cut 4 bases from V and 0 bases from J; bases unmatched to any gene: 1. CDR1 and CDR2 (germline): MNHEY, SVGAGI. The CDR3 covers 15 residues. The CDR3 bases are TGTGCCAGCAGTTGGCGGGGGGGCTCCTACAATGAGCAGTTCTTC. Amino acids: CASSWRGGSYNEQFF.

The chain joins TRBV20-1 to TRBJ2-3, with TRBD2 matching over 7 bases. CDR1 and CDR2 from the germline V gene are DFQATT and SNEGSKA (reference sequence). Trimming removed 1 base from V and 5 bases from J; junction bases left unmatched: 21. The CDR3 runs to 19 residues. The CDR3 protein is CSARAMLPSSAGVVDTQYF. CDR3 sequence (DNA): TGCAGTGCTAGAGCCATGCTCCCCTCTTCGGCGGGAGTGGTAGATACGCAGTATTTT.

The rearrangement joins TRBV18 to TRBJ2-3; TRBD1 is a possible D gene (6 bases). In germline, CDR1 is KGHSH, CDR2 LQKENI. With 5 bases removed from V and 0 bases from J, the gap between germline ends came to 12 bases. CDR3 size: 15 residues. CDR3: CASSSDRTSTDTQYF. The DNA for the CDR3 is TGTGCCAGCTCATCCGACAGGACAAGCACAGATACGCAGTATTTT. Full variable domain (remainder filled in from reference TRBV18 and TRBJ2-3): NAGVMQNPRHLVRRRGQEARLRCSPMKGHSHVYWYRQLPEEGLKFMVYLQKENIIDESGMPKERFSAEFPKEGPSILRIQQVVRGDSAAYFCASSSDRTSTDTQYFGPGTRLTVL.

The CDR3 nucleotides read TGCGCCAGCAGCCCTATAGGGACGCCTACCTACGAGCAGTACTTC. It translates to CASSPIGTPTYEQYF. The genes are TRBV4-1 and TRBJ2-7; D may be TRBD1 or TRBD2 (5 bases each). CDR3 length: 15 amino acids. Trimming left V 4 bases short and J 2 bases short, with 15 bases between. Looked up from germline, CDR1 is MGHRA and CDR2 is YSYEKL.

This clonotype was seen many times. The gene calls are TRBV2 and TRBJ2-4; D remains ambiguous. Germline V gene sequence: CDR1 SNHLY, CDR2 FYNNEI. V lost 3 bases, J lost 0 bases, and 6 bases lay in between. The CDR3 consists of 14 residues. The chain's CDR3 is CASSDTLAKNIQYF. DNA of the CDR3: TGTGCCAGCAGTGACACCTTAGCCAAAAACATTCAGTACTTC.

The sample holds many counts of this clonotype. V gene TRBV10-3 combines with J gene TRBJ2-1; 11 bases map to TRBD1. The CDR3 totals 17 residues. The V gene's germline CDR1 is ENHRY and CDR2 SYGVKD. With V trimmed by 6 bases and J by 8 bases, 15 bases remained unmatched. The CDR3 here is CAIRQNPGTGGRDEQFF. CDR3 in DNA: TGTGCCATCAGACAGAATCCCGGGACAGGGGGTAGGGATGAGCAGTTCTTC.

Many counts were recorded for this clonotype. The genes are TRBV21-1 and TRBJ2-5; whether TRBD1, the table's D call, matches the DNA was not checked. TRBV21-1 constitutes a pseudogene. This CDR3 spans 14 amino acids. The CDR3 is CASSPPIWKETQYF. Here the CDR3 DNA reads TGTGCCAGCAGCCCCCCGATCTGGAAAGAGACCCAGTACTTC.

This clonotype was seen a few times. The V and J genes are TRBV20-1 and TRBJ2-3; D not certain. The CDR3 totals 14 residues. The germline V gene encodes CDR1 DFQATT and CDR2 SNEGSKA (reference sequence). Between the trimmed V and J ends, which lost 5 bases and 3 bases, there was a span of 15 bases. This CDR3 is CSASRYPLTDTQYF. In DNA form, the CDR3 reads TGCAGTGCTTCCCGATACCCCTTAACAGATACGCAGTATTTT.

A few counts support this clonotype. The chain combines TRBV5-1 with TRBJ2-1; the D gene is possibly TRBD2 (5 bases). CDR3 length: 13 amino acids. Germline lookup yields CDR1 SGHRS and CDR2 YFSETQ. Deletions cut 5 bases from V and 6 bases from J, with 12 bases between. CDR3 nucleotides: TGCGCCAGCAGAGCGGCCCCGGGCAATGAGCAGTTCTTC. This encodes CASRAAPGNEQFF.